This T cell receptor (beta chain) was profiled in a study of T cell changes during pregnancy in multiple sclerosis. The CDR3 length is 11 residues. Trimming removed 5 bases from V and 4 bases from J, with 3 bases in between. Germline V CDR1 and CDR2: LNHDA, SQIVND (reference sequence). Produced via immunoSEQ multiplex PCR; TCRdb's table is partial and in-frame only. The repertoire holds under 60,000 clones, about 90% seen once, with 0.64% in the top ten. This clone appeared a few times. The receptor was derived from a female donor with multiple sclerosis, enrolled in a pregnancy study. Sequenced material: CD4+ T cells from peripheral blood mononuclear cells, taken after pregnancy. The chain is built from TRBV19 and TRBJ1-5, with unresolved D. Here the CDR3 reads CASSLNQPQHF. The CDR3 DNA reads TGTGCCAGTAGTCTTAATCAGCCCCAGCATTTT.